This T cell receptor (beta chain) was retrieved from a study of blood T cells in healthy people across ages. A J-beta primer mix and a sample-barcoded 5' primer were used in a second PCR of roughly 6 to 11 cycles. TCRdb ran MiXCR on the 5' RACE reads and lists one entry per CDR3 protein. This table has about 970,000 distinct CDR3 sequences, just over 50% appearing once. There are a few counts of this clonotype. V dropped 8 bases and J dropped 7 bases, with 6 bases sitting between them. This CDR3 is built from 9 residues. Per the germline V gene, CDR1 is DFQATT and CDR2 is SNEGSKA (reference sequence).

The chain employs TRBV20-1 and TRBJ2-1; no reliable D call. The sequenced sample consisted of blood. The TCR originated in a woman aged 55-69 years in good health. CDR3 protein: CSIRNEQFF. The CDR3 nucleotides read TGCAGTATTCGGAATGAGCAGTTCTTC.